The entry below gives a single TCR beta chain sequence along with its context. Repertoires were generated with immunoSEQ multiplex PCR, while TCRdb's copy carries only in-frame clones and drops some. The table shows roughly 90,000 clones, with approximately 87% occurring only once. The data are from a study of blood T cell repertoires in COVID-19. Trimming left V 0 bases short and J 4 bases short, with 12 bases between. The CDR3 consists of 15 residues. CDR1 and CDR2 from the germline V gene are MNHEY and SVGAGI. This receptor was taken from a human donor with active COVID-19. The donor label of this sample is uncertain. The chain carries TRBV6-5 and TRBJ1-2, with D perhaps matching TRBD1 (5 bases). Sequenced sample: peripheral blood. As DNA, the CDR3 is TGTGCCAGCAGTTACTCGAGCAGGGCCACCTATGGCTACACCTTC. Its translation is CASSYSSRATYGYTF.